What follows describes a single T cell receptor (beta chain). Its matching antigen is unknown. The assay ran at deep level. Generated by immunoSEQ multiplex PCR, the TCRdb table keeps only in-frame clones and is missing some. The data contain roughly 2.1 million clones, 90% to 95% of them singletons. The source of the sample is a study of shared clonotypes between healthy human individuals. General study findings and limits: Clonotypes that were shared across a few donors made up around 5% of naive CD4 clonotypes. Compared with memory subsets, naive subsets generally had larger estimated richness. Against clonotypes common to all four donors, non-shared ones had lower generation probabilities.

Terminally differentiated effector memory CD45RA+ cells were excluded from the naive CD8 cells, which were CD45RO-negative and positively selected for CCR7. Trimming removed 3 bases from V and 9 bases from J, with 10 bases in between. CDR1 and CDR2 (germline): SGDLS, YYNGEE. This CDR3 is 12 amino acids long. The chain couples TRBV9 to TRBJ2-1; possible D gene TRBD1, 6 bases. Sequences were obtained from naive CD8+ T cells from PBMCs. The sequence was collected from a man aged 18 to 29 in good health. Some clones in this sample may be carry-over from other donors' samples. This chain's CDR3 is CASSATGSEQFF. Written as DNA, the CDR3 is TGTGCCAGCAGCGCGACAGGTAGTGAGCAGTTCTTC.